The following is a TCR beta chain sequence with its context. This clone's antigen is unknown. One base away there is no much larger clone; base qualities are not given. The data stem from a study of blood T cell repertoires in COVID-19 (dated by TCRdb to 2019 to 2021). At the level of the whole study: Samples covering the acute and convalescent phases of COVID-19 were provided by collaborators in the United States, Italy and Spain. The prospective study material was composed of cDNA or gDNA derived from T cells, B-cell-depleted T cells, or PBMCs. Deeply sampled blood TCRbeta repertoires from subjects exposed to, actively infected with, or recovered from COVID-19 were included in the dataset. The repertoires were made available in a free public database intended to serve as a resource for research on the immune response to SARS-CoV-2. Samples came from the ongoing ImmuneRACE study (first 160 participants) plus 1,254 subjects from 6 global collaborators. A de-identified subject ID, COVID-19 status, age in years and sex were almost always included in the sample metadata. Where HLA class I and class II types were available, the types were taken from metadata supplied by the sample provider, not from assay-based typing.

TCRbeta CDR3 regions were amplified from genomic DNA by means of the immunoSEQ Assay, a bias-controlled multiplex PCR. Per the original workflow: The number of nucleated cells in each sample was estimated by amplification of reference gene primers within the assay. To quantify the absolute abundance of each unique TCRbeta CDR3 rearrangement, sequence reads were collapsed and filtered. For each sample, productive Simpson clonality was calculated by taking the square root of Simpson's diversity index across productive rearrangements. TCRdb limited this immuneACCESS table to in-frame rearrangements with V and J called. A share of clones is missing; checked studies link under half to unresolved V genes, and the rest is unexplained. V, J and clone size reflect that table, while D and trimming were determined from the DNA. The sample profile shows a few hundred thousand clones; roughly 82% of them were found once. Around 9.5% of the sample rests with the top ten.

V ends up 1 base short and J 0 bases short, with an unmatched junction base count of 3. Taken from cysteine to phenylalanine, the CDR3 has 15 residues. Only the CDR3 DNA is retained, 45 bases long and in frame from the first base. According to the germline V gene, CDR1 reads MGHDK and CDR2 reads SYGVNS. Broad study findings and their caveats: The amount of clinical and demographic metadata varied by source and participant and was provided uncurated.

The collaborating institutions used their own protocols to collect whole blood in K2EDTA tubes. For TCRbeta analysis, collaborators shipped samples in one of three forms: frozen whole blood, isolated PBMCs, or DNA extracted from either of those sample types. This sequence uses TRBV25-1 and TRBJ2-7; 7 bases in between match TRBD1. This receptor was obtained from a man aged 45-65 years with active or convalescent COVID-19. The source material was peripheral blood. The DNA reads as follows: TGTGCCAGCAGTGAATCACAGGGGAGCTCCTACGAGCAGTACTTC. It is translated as CASSESQGSSYEQYF.